This T cell receptor (beta chain) was observed in a study of blood T cells in healthy people across ages. Whole-study context: In model experiments, template switching was able to capture about one barcoded beta molecule for every two T cells that were present.

Together with a sample-barcoded 5' primer, a J-beta primer mix was included in a second PCR lasting about 7 to 11 cycles. TCRdb recomputed calls from the 5' RACE reads with MiXCR, one row per CDR3 protein. Of about 680,000 distinct CDR3 sequences listed, roughly 50% are singletons. The CDR3 is 13 amino acids. The germline gives CDR1 LGHDT, CDR2 YNNKEL (reference sequence). The V segment lost 5 bases and the J segment 7 bases; nucleotides outside the gene matches: 4. The sequence was collected from a woman aged 60-75 years in good health. This chain links TRBV3-1 with TRBJ2-7, with 11 bases lining up with TRBD2. The specimen sequenced was blood. The CDR3 nucleotides read TGTGCCAGCAGCTTACTAGCGGGAGTTGAGCAGTACTTC. It translates to CASSLLAGVEQYF.